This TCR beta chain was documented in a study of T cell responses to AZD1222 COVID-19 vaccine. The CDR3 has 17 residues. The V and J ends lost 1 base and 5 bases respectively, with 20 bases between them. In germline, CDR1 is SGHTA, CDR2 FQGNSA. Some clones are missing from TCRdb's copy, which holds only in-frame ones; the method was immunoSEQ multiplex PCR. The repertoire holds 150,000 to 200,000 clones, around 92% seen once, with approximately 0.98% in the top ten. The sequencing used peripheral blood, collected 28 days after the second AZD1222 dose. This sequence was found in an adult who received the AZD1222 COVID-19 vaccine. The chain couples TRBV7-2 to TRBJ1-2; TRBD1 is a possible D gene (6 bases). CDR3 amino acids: CASSLVPGVWTSYGYTF. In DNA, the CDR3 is TGTGCCAGCAGCTTAGTCCCAGGGGTTTGGACAAGTTATGGCTACACCTTC.